This note documents a single TCR beta chain sequence. These data come from a study of blood T cell repertoires in COVID-19. Methods used by the authors: Reference gene primer amplification yielded estimated nucleated cell counts. Only in-frame clones appear in the TCRdb table, and some are missing; sequencing was by immunoSEQ multiplex PCR. That table supplies the V and J calls and clone size; D and trimming were determined from the DNA. The top ten clones hold about 8.5% of a sample with about 280,000 clones, approximately 86% of them seen once. Losses at the gene ends were 2 bases for V and 4 bases for J; bases not matched to a gene: 8. Germline assignment: CDR1 LNHNV and CDR2 YYDKDF (reference sequence). This CDR3 comprises 18 residues.

This sequence joins TRBV15 and TRBJ1-6, with 10 nucleotides matching TRBD1. Sequenced input: peripheral blood. This sequence was found in a man aged 18-30 years with active or convalescent COVID-19. CDR3 DNA: TGTGCCACCAGCAGATACGGGACAGGGGTTTCATATAATTCACCCCTCCACTTT. Translated: CATSRYGTGVSYNSPLHF.